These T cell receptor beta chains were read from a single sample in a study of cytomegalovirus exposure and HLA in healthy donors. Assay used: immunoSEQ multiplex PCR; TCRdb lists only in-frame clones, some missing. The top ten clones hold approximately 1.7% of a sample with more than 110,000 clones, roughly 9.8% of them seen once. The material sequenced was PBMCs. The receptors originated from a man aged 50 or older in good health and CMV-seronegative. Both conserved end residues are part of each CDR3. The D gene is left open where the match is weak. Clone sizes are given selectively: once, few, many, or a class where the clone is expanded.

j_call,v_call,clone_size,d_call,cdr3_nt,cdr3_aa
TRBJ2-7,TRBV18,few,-,TGTGCCAGCTCACCACCCACTAGGTACGAGCAGTACTTC,CASSPPTRYEQYF
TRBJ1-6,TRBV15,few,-,TGTGCCACCAGCAGAGGACAGCCTAATTCACCCCTCCACTTT,CATSRGQPNSPLHF
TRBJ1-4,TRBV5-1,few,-,TGCGCCAGCAGTGGGCGGGTTAATGAAAAACTGTTTTTT,CASSGRVNEKLFF
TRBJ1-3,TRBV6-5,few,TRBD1,TGTGCCAGCAGACCCGACAGGGCTGGAAACACCATATATTTT,CASRPDRAGNTIYF
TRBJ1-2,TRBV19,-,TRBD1,TGTGCCAGCCTACTAGCCGGGACAGCCAACTATGGCTACACCTTC,CASLLAGTANYGYTF
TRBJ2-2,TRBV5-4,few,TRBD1,TGTGCCAGCAGCCGGGACAGGGGGAACACCGGGGAGCTGTTTTTT,CASSRDRGNTGELFF
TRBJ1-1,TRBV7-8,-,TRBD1,TGTGCCAGCAGCAGGGGGCAGGGGGGGAACACTGAAGCTTTCTTT,CASSRGQGGNTEAFF
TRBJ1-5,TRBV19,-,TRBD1,TGTGCCAGCAGAGCCCAGGGGGCCGGAAATCAGCCCCAGCATTTT,CASRAQGAGNQPQHF
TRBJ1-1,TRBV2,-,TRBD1,TGTGCCAGCTTCCCAGGACAGGCGTGGACTGAAGCTTTCTTT,CASFPGQAWTEAFF
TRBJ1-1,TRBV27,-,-,TGTGCCAGCAGCCCGGGACTCATCACTGAAGCTTTCTTT,CASSPGLITEAFF
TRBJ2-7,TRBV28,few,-,TGTGCCAGCAGCCAATTCGAAAGGGGAACCTACGAGCAGTACTTC,CASSQFERGTYEQYF
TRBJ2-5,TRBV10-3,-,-,TGTGCCATCAGTGAGTCCCCAGAAGAGACCCAGTACTTC,CAISESPEETQYF
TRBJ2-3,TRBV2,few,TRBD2,TGTGCCAGCAGTGAAGCGGTTCTAGCGGAGACCACAGATACGCAGTATTTT,CASSEAVLAETTDTQYF
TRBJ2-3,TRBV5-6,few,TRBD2,TGTGCCAGCAGCTTGGGGGCTAGCGGGAGACCAAGCACAGATACGCAGTATTTT,CASSLGASGRPSTDTQYF
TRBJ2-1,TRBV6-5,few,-,TGTGCCAGCAGTCCTAGACAGGCCCTAGTCAATGAGCAGTTCTTC,CASSPRQALVNEQFF
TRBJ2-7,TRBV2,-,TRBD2,TGTGCCAGCAAAACGAGGGTACTAGCGGAATACGAGCAGTACTTC,CASKTRVLAEYEQYF
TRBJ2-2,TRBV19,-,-,TGTGCCAGTAGTCTTCTGAGGGCCGGGGAGCTGTTTTTT,CASSLLRAGELFF
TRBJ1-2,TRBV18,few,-,TGTGCCAGCTCACCCTCCGGGGGGCAGAACTATGGCTACACCTTC,CASSPSGGQNYGYTF
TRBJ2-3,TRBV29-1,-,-,TGCAGCACCCTCAGGCAAGCCAGCACAGATACGCAGTATTTT,CSTLRQASTDTQYF
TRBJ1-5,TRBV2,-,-,TGTGCCAGCAGTGAAGGGTTCAGGGGTAGCAATCAGCCCCAGCATTTT,CASSEGFRGSNQPQHF
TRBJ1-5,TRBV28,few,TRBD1,TGTGCCAGCAGTCCGGCAGGGGGAGGTCAGCCCCAGCATTTT,CASSPAGGGQPQHF
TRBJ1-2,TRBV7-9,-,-,TGTGCCAGCAGCGCCAAAGGCAGGGGTATGGATGGCTACACCTTC,CASSAKGRGMDGYTF
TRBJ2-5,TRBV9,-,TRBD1,TGTGCCAGCAGCGCGGGACAGGTGGATTGGACCCAGTACTTC,CASSAGQVDWTQYF
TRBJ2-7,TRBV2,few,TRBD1,TGTGCCAGCAGTCACCGGGACAGGCTCTACGAGCAGTACTTC,CASSHRDRLYEQYF
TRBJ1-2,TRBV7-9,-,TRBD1,TGTGCCAGCAGCAGGGGACAGGGGGCGGTCGGCTACACCTTC,CASSRGQGAVGYTF
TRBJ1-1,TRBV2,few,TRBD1,TGTGCCAGCAGTGCCCAGAAGACAGGGGGCGGGGGGGGAACTGAAGCTTTCTTT,CASSAQKTGGGGGTEAFF